This T cell receptor beta chain came from a study of blood T cell repertoires in COVID-19. Study summary: Material from acute and convalescent COVID-19 was sourced from the United States, Italy and Spain.

The protocol was immunoSEQ multiplex PCR, while the TCRdb copy is restricted to in-frame clones and leaves out a portion. The table shows over 100,000 clones, with around 87% occurring only once. The clonotype was recovered from a man between 45 and 60 years old with active or convalescent COVID-19. The source material was peripheral blood.

The chain's CDR3 is CASSQVAGGETQYF. CDR3 sequence (DNA): TGTGCCAGCAGCCAAGTGGCAGGAGGAGAGACCCAGTACTTC. The chain joins TRBV3-1 (or the pseudogene TRBV3-2) to TRBJ2-5, with D perhaps matching TRBD2 (5 bases). The germline V gene has CDR1 LGHDT and CDR2 YNNKEL (reference sequence). Trimming took 1 base from V and 4 from J, leaving 10 bases between them. The CDR3 is made up of 14 amino acids.